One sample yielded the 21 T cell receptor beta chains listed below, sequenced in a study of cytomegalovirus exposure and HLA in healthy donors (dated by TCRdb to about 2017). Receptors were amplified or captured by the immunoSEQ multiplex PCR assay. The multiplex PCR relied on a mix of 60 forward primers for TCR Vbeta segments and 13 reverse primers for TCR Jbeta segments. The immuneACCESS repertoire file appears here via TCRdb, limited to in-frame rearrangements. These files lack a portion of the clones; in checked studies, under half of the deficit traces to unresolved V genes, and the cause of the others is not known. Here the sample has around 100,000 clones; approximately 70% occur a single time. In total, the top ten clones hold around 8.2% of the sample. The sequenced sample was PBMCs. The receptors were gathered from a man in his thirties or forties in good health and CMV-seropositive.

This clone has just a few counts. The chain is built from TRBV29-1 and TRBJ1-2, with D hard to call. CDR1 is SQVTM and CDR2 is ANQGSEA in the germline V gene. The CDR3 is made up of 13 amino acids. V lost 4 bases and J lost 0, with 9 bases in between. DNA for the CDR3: TGCAGCGTTGTGAAAGCAACTAACTATGGCTACACCTTC. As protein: CSVVKATNYGYTF.

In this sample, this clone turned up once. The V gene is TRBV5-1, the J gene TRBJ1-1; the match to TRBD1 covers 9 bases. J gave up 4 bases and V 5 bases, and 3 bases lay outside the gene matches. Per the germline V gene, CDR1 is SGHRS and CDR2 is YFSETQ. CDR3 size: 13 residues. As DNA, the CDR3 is TGCGCCAGCAGACAGGGGGCGAGCACTGAAGCTTTCTTT. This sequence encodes CASRQGASTEAFF. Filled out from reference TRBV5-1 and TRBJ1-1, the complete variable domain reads KAGVTQTPRYLIKTRGQQVTLSCSPISGHRSVSWYQQTPGQGLQFLFEYFSETQRNKGNFPGRFSGRQFSNSRSEMNVSTLELGDSALYLCASRQGASTEAFFGQGTRLTVV.

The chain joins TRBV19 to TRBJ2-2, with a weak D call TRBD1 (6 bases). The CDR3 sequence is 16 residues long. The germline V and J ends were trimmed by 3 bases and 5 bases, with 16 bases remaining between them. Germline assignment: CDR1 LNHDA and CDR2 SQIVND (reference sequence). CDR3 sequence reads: CASSIYRVNPTGELFF. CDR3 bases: TGTGCCAGTAGTATTTACAGGGTGAACCCAACCGGGGAGCTGTTTTTT.

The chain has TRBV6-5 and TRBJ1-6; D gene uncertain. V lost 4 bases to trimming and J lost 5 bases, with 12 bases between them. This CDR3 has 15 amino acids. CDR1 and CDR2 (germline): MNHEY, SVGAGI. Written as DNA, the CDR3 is TGTGCCAGCAGTTCCACACAGATAAATAATTCACCCCTCCACTTT. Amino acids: CASSSTQINNSPLHF.

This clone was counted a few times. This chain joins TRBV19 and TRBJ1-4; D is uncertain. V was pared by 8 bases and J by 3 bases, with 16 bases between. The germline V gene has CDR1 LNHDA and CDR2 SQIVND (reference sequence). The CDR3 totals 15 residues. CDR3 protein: CASSVQMGANEKLFF. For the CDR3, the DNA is TGTGCCAGTTCCGTGCAAATGGGAGCTAATGAAAAACTGTTTTTT.

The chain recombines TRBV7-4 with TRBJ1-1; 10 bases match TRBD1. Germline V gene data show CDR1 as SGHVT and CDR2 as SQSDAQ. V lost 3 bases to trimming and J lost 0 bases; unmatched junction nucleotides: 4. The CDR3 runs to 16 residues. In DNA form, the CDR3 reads TGTGCCAGCAGCTTCGACAGGGGGCCAATGAACACTGAAGCTTTCTTT. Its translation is CASSFDRGPMNTEAFF.

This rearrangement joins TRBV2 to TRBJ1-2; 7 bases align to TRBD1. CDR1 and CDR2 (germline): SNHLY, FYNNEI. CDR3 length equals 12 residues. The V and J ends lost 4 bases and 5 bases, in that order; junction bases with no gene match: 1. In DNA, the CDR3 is TGTGCCAGCAGTGGGGACAGTTATGGCTACACCTTC. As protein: CASSGDSYGYTF.

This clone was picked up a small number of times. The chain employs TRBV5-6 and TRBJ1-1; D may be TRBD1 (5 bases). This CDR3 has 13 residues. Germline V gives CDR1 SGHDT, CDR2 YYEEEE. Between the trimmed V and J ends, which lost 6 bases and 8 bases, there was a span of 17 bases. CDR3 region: CASNPPNRLEAFF. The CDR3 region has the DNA TGTGCCAGCAACCCCCCCAACAGGTTAGAAGCTTTCTTT.

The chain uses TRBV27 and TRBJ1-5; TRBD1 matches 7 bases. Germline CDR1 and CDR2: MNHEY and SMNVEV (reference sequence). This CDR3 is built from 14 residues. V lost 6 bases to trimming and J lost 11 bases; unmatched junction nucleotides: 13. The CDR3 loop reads CASSLTRTGQSQHF. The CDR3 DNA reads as TGTGCCAGCAGCCTTACGAGGACGGGACAGTCCCAGCATTTT.

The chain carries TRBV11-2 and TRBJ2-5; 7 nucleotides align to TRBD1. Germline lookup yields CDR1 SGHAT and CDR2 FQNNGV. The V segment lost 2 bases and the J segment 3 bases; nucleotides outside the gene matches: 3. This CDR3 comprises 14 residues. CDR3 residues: CASSLYTGEETQYF. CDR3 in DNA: TGTGCCAGCAGCTTATATACAGGGGAAGAGACCCAGTACTTC.

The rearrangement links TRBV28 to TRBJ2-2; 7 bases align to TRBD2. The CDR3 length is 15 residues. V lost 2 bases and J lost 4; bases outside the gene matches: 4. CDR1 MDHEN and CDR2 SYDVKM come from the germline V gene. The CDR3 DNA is TGTGCCAGCAGTTTAGGGAGGGCCGGCACCGGGGAGCTGTTTTTT. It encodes CASSLGRAGTGELFF.

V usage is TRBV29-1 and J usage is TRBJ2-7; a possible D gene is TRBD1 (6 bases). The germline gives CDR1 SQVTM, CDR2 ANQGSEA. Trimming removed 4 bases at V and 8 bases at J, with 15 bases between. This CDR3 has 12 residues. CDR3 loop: CSVGLQGGKQYF. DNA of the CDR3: TGCAGCGTTGGATTACAGGGCGGCAAGCAGTACTTC.

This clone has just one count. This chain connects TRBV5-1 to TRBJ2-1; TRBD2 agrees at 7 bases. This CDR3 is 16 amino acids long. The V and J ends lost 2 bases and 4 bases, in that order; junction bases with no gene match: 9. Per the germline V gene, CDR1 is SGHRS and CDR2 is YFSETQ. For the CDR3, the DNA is TGCGCCAGCAGCTTCACGACTAGCTCTTCGTACAATGAGCAGTTCTTC. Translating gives CASSFTTSSSYNEQFF.

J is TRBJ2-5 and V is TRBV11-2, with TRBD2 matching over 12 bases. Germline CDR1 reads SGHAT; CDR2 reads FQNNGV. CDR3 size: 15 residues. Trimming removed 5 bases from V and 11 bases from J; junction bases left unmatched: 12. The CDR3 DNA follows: TGTGCCAGCAGCCGCGCTAGAGCTAGCGGGGGGGAGCAGTACTTC. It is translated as CASSRARASGGEQYF.

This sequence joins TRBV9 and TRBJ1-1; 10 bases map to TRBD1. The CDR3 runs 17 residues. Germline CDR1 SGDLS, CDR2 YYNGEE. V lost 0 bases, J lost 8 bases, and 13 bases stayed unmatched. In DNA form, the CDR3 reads TGTGCCAGCAGCGTAGGGGTTGACAGGGGGCGGTTAGAGGAAGCTTTCTTT. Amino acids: CASSVGVDRGRLEEAFF.

CDR3 loop: CSVDESSSGNTIYF. CDR3 nucleotides: TGCAGCGTTGATGAGTCAAGCTCTGGAAACACCATATATTTT. The rearrangement joins TRBV29-1 to TRBJ1-3; D unclear. This CDR3 is built from 14 residues. With 3 bases removed from V and 0 bases from J, the gap between germline ends came to 9 bases. Germline V gene sequence: CDR1 SQVTM, CDR2 ANQGSEA.

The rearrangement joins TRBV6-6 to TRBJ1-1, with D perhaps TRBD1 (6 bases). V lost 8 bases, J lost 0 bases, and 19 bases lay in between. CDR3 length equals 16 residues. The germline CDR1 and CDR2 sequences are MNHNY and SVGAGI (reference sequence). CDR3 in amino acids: CASGVGGGAMNTEAFF. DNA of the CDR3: TGTGCCAGCGGGGTAGGGGGAGGGGCCATGAACACTGAAGCTTTCTTT.

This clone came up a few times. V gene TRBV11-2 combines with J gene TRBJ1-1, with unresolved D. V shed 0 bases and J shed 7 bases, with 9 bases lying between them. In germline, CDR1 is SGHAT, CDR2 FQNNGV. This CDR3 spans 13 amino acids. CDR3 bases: TGTGCCAGCAGCTTAGAATGGCCAGATGAAGCTTTCTTT. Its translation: CASSLEWPDEAFF.

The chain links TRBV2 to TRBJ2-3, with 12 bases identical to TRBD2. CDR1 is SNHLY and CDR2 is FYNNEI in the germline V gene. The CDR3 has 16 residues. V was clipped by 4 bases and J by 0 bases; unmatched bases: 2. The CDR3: CASSGTSGVSTDTQYF. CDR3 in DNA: TGTGCCAGCAGTGGGACTAGCGGGGTTAGCACAGATACGCAGTATTTT.

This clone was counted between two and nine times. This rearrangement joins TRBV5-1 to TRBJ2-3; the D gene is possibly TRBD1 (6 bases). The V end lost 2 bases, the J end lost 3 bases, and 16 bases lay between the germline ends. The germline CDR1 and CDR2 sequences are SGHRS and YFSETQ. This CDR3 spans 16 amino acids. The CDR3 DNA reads TGCGCCAGCAGCTTAGACACAGGGAAGGGGACAGATACGCAGTATTTT. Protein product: CASSLDTGKGTDTQYF.

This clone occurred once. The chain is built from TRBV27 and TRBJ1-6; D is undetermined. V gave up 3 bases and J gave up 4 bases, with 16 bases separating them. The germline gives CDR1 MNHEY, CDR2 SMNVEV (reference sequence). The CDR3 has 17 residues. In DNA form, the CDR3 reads TGTGCCAGCAGTTTTAATCTACCGCGGCAGTATAATTCACCCCTCCACTTT. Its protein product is CASSFNLPRQYNSPLHF.